The 18 T cell receptor beta chains presented below share a single source sample, sequenced in a study of cytomegalovirus exposure and HLA in healthy donors. Vbeta (60) and Jbeta (13) primers were used in the PCR. Sequencing used immunoSEQ multiplex PCR; TCRdb keeps in-frame clones, though not all of them. The table records 100,000 or so clones, just under 80% of them present only once. The sequenced sample was PBMCs. The receptors were sampled from a male donor in good health and CMV-seronegative.

The rearrangement links TRBV5-1 to TRBJ2-1, with a tentative D call TRBD1 (6 bases). V lost 0 bases and J 0 bases, leaving 10 bases between the germline ends. The CDR3 runs to 16 residues. Germline V lookup: CDR1 SGHRS, CDR2 YFSETQ. The CDR3 DNA reads as TGCGCCAGCAGCTTGGAGACAGGCCTCTCCTACAATGAGCAGTTCTTC. Protein product: CASSLETGLSYNEQFF.

CDR3 amino acids: CASRPATGPGTSAEQYF. CDR3 bases: TGTGCCAGCCGCCCAGCGACTGGTCCGGGGACTAGCGCCGAGCAGTACTTC. The chain links TRBV28 to TRBJ2-7; the match to TRBD2 covers 10 bases. With V trimmed by 8 bases and J by 6 bases, 19 bases remained unmatched. This CDR3 comprises 17 residues. The germline V gene encodes CDR1 MDHEN and CDR2 SYDVKM.

The CDR3 is CASSYAKGLNEKLFF. In nucleotides, the CDR3 is TGTGCCAGCAGTTATGCCAAAGGACTTAATGAAAAACTGTTTTTT. J is TRBJ1-4 and V is TRBV6-6; D remains ambiguous. From germline, CDR1 is MNHNY and CDR2 SVGAGI (reference sequence). The CDR3 has 15 amino acids. V was cut by 3 bases and J by 4 bases, with 12 bases left in between.

This chain joins TRBV5-1 and TRBJ2-3; a weak D match, TRBD1 (7 bases). The CDR3 is 17 residues long. V lost 4 bases and J 1 base, leaving 19 bases between the germline ends. Germline V gene data show CDR1 as SGHRS and CDR2 as YFSETQ. The CDR3 nucleotides are TGCGCCAGCAGCCGTGGCGGGAACAGGGGAGGCACAGATACGCAGTATTTT. Translating it yields CASSRGGNRGGTDTQYF.

The rearrangement links TRBV2 to TRBJ1-1, with TRBD1 identical over 8 bases. Unmatched junction bases numbered 16, after V lost 7 bases and J lost 6 bases. CDR3 length equals 16 residues. Per the germline V gene, CDR1 is SNHLY and CDR2 is FYNNEI. The chain's CDR3 is CASTPAGGAGWSEAFF. As DNA, the CDR3 is TGTGCCAGCACCCCGGCAGGGGGCGCGGGGTGGTCTGAAGCTTTCTTT.

The CDR3 protein is CASIPPGSSYNEQFF. The DNA of the CDR3 is TGTGCCAGTATTCCCCCCGGGAGCTCCTACAATGAGCAGTTCTTC. The rearrangement joins TRBV19 to TRBJ2-1; the D gene is possibly TRBD2 (6 bases). The CDR3 sequence is 15 residues long. Germline CDR1 LNHDA, CDR2 SQIVND (reference sequence). The V end was cut by 7 bases, the J end by 0 bases, with 13 bases between.

The rearrangement links TRBV4-2 to TRBJ1-5; D not resolved. This CDR3 has 16 residues. V was clipped by 0 bases and J by 0 bases, with 9 bases between them. Germline V CDR1 and CDR2: LGHNA, YNFKEQ. The CDR3 coding sequence is TGTGCCAGCAGCCAAGATTCGCCAGTTAGCAATCAGCCCCAGCATTTT. The encoded protein is CASSQDSPVSNQPQHF.

The chain has TRBV5-1 and TRBJ2-5; 7 bases are shared with TRBD1. The CDR3 is 14 amino acids. CDR1 is SGHRS and CDR2 is YFSETQ in the germline V gene. The junction had 3 bases not matched to a gene; V was cut back by 4 bases and J by 0 bases. This chain's CDR3 is CASSRDSNQETQYF. CDR3 nucleotides: TGCGCCAGCAGCAGGGACAGCAACCAAGAGACCCAGTACTTC. The full variable domain, with the rest looked up from reference TRBV5-1 and TRBJ2-5, is KAGVTQTPRYLIKTRGQQVTLSCSPISGHRSVSWYQQTPGQGLQFLFEYFSETQRNKGNFPGRFSGRQFSNSRSEMNVSTLELGDSALYLCASSRDSNQETQYFGPGTRLLVL.

V and J are TRBV29-1 and TRBJ1-2, with TRBD1 matching over 10 bases. Germline V gives CDR1 SQVTM, CDR2 ANQGSEA. V shed 7 bases, J shed 8 bases, and the junction held 10 bases outside the gene matches. The CDR3 runs 13 residues. CDR3 residues: CSGGAGTGDGYTF. The DNA of the CDR3 is TGCAGCGGGGGGGCCGGGACAGGGGACGGCTACACCTTC.

This rearrangement joins TRBV21-1 to TRBJ1-5. TRBV21-1 is given as a pseudogene. The CDR3 loop spans 16 amino acids. This CDR3 reads CASSKGRGGLGQPQHF. In DNA form, the CDR3 reads TGTGCCAGCAGCAAAGGGAGAGGAGGGTTGGGTCAGCCCCAGCATTTT.

The table lists this clone with a count of one. The V gene is TRBV11-3, the J gene TRBJ2-1, with 9 bases lining up with TRBD2. CDR1 and CDR2 (germline): SGHNT, YENEEA. V shed 0 bases, J shed 6 bases, and the junction held 9 bases outside the gene matches. This CDR3 region has 17 residues. The CDR3 is CASSLDRLLAGRNEQFF. Written as DNA, the CDR3 is TGTGCCAGCAGCTTAGACAGGCTACTAGCGGGCCGCAATGAGCAGTTCTTC.

The CDR3 sequence: CASSIGQGGPYGYTF. CDR3 coding DNA: TGTGCCAGCAGTATTGGACAGGGGGGTCCCTATGGCTACACCTTC. The chain joins TRBV6-5 to TRBJ1-2; TRBD1 matches 10 bases. The CDR3 is made up of 15 amino acids. V lost 5 bases to trimming and J lost 4 bases; unmatched junction nucleotides: 7. Germline loops: CDR1 MNHEY, CDR2 SVGAGI.

This clone has a handful of counts. V is TRBV27 and J is TRBJ2-7; 9 positions agree with TRBD2. There are 11 residues in the CDR3. The germline CDR1 and CDR2 sequences are MNHEY and SMNVEV (reference sequence). The J segment lost 11 bases and the V segment lost 6 bases, leaving 5 bases of the junction unmatched. CDR3 nucleotide sequence: TGTGCCAGCAGCGAGCGGGAGGTGGAGTACTTC. Its translation: CASSEREVEYF.

The chain couples TRBV9 to TRBJ2-1, with D possibly TRBD2 on 5 matching bases. The CDR3 has 15 residues. The V gene's germline CDR1 is SGDLS and CDR2 YYNGEE. Trimming stripped 1 base from V and 4 bases from J, with 12 bases between. The CDR3 loop is CASSVLADPYNEQFF. Written as DNA, the CDR3 is TGTGCCAGCAGCGTACTAGCAGATCCTTACAATGAGCAGTTCTTC.

The rearrangement joins TRBV19 to TRBJ2-5, with 7 bases lining up with TRBD2. Unmatched junction bases numbered 8, after V lost 6 bases and J lost 4 bases. CDR1 and CDR2 (germline): LNHDA, SQIVND (reference sequence). CDR3 size: 14 residues. Here the CDR3 DNA reads TGTGCCAGTAGCGAGAGGGAGGGACCAGAGACCCAGTACTTC. Translation gives CASSEREGPETQYF.

V is TRBV23-1 and J is TRBJ1-2; D call uncertain. TRBV23-1 is identified as an open reading frame with a role that is uncertain. V shed 2 bases and J shed 7 bases, with 11 bases lying between them. The CDR3 extends over 13 amino acids. The CDR3 sequence is CASSQAHGSGYTF. In nucleotides, the CDR3 is TGCGCCAGCAGTCAAGCCCATGGGAGTGGCTACACCTTC.

This sequence joins TRBV28 and TRBJ1-2; D gene uncertain. Germline V gene data show CDR1 as MDHEN and CDR2 as SYDVKM. V dropped 3 bases and J dropped 2 bases, with 10 bases sitting between them. This CDR3 is built from 14 residues. CDR3: CASSFLYGNYGYTF. Written as DNA, the CDR3 is TGTGCCAGCAGTTTTTTGTACGGGAACTATGGCTACACCTTC.

The gene calls are TRBV2 and TRBJ2-3; the D is unclear. Trimming took off 8 bases at V and 3 bases at J, with 15 bases between the two ends. The CDR3 covers 14 residues. In germline, CDR1 is SNHLY, CDR2 FYNNEI. CDR3 residues: CASRPRERTDTQYF. Written as DNA, the CDR3 is TGTGCCAGCCGCCCCCGAGAAAGAACAGATACGCAGTATTTT.